The clone carrying this TCR beta chain was detected ten times or more. Its antigen remains unknown. Original processing methods: Construction of a distant-metastasis classifier for papillary thyroid cancer relied on CDR3 differences across clinicopathological groups. TCRdb redid the clone calls on the PCR reads using MiXCR. These V and J calls are TCRdb output, not the study's own analysis. Among tens of thousands of clones listed, approximately 24% were seen once. This entry is derived from a study of metastatic and nonmetastatic thyroid tumors. Study as a whole: Comparative analysis of repertoires was undertaken across blood and tumor or nodule tissue obtained from malignant and benign thyroid patients. Study-level points and caveats: Reportedly, malignant thyroid tumors had significantly higher TCR beta diversity than benign nodules, in blood and tumor.

Patients underwent thyroid surgery, and none had received any treatment before it. Germline V lookup: CDR1 DFQATT, CDR2 SNEGSKA (reference sequence). CDR3 length equals 14 residues. V was clipped by 6 bases and J by 2 bases; unmatched bases: 8. This chain links TRBV20-1 with TRBJ2-7; 9 bases match TRBD2. The receptor comes from a female donor with papillary thyroid cancer or a benign thyroid nodule (not recorded which). Some clones in this sample may be carry-over from other donors' samples. Sequencing input: blood. The CDR3 spells CSAHPASGAYEQYF. The CDR3 DNA follows: TGCAGTGCACATCCCGCTAGCGGGGCCTACGAGCAGTACTTC.